The clone carrying this T cell receptor (beta chain) was observed a single time. Here immunoSEQ multiplex PCR was the method, and the copy in TCRdb shows in-frame clones only, minus some. Of around 250,000 clones detected, about 90% appear once; the ten largest clones hold around 0.8%. The CDR3 contains 15 residues. Trimming at V came to 6 bases and at J to 0 bases, leaving 7 bases not matched to a gene. Germline assignment: CDR1 SGDLS and CDR2 YYNGEE. This entry belongs to a study of blood T cell repertoires in COVID-19. The source material was PBMCs or T cells enriched from blood (not recorded which). V and J are TRBV9 and TRBJ1-1; TRBD1 matches at 8 bases. This clonotype originated in a man aged 45-60 years who had been exposed to COVID-19. CDR3 sequence (DNA): TGTGCCAGCACCTTGCGGGACAGGATGAACACTGAAGCTTTCTTT. This sequence encodes CASTLRDRMNTEAFF.